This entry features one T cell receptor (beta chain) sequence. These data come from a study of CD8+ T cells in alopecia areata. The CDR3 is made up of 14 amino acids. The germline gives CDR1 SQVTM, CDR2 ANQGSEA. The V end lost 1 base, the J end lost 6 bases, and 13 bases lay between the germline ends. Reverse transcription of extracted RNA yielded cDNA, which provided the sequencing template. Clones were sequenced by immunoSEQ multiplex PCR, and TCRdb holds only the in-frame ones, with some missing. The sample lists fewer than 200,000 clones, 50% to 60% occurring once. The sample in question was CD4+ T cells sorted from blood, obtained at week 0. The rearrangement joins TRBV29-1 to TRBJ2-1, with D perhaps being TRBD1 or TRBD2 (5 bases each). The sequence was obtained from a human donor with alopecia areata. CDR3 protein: CSVEGGYAGNEQFF. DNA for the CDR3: TGCAGCGTTGAAGGGGGGTACGCGGGCAATGAGCAGTTCTTC.